Listed below are T cell receptor beta chains from one sample, sequenced in a study of shared T cell receptors in the human thymus. The assay was immunoSEQ multiplex PCR, and TCRdb's table has in-frame clones only and misses some. The sample includes hundreds of thousands of clones, about four fifths of them seen just once. The same sample was also studied in work on human thymus T cells.

Specimen: thymocytes. Receptors were obtained from a boy in the first two years of life with a congenital heart defect. Both conserved end residues are part of each CDR3. Fields, in order: clone size, J gene, V gene, D gene, CDR3 DNA, CDR3 protein. A D gene is named only where the DNA matches it firmly. Rows may omit the clone size; those that give it use once, few, many or a size class.

>NA|TRBJ2-3|TRBV18|TRBD1
TGTGCCAGCTCACCGCTGACAGGGACAGATACGCAGTATTTT
CASSPLTGTDTQYF
>few|TRBJ2-1|TRBV9|TRBD2
TGTGCCAGCAGCGCCGGACTAGCGGGAGCTAATGAGCAGTTCTTC
CASSAGLAGANEQFF
>NA|TRBJ2-7|TRBV14|NA
TGTGCCAGCAGCCAAGGACCTAGGGGGTTCCACTACGAGCAGTACTTC
CASSQGPRGFHYEQYF
>NA|TRBJ2-7|TRBV6-1|NA
TGTGCCAGCAAAGTCAGGCCCTCCAACGAGCAGTACTTC
CASKVRPSNEQYF
>few|TRBJ2-5|TRBV14|NA
TGTGCCAGCAGCCAAGGCTGGGTCGGGGAGACCCAGTACTTC
CASSQGWVGETQYF
>NA|TRBJ2-3|TRBV2|TRBD2
TGTGCCAGCAGGCAGAAAAGCGGGGGCACAGATACGCAGTATTTT
CASRQKSGGTDTQYF
>few|TRBJ2-7|TRBV7-2|TRBD2
TGTGCCAGCAGCTCAGGACTAGCGGGGGCGAGCTCCTACGAGCAGTACTTC
CASSSGLAGASSYEQYF
>NA|TRBJ2-7|TRBV28|TRBD1
TGTGCCAGCAGTTATCCGGGACAGGGATATTCGCAGTACTTC
CASSYPGQGYSQYF
>NA|TRBJ2-3|TRBV9|NA
TGTGCCAGCAGCGTAGGAGTGGGAGCAAGTGGAGATACGCAGTATTTT
CASSVGVGASGDTQYF
>NA|TRBJ2-7|TRBV2|TRBD2
TGTGCCAGCCGCAGGACTAGCGGCTACGAGCAGTACTTC
CASRRTSGYEQYF
>NA|TRBJ2-1|TRBV5-1|TRBD1
TGCGCCAGCAGCTGGGACAGGGGGCGCCTCAATGAGCAGTTCTTC
CASSWDRGRLNEQFF
>NA|TRBJ2-5|TRBV5-1|TRBD1
TGCGCCAGCAGCCCCGACTGGGACAGGGGACAAGAGACCCAGTACTTC
CASSPDWDRGQETQYF
>NA|TRBJ2-3|TRBV4-3|NA
TGCGCCAGCAGCCAAGTAGGGGGAAGAGTAGGGACAGATACGCAGTATTTT
CASSQVGGRVGTDTQYF
>NA|TRBJ2-1|TRBV5-8|TRBD1
TGTGCCAGCAAGACAGGGGGCGGGATGACAGCGTACAATGAGCAGTTCTTC
CASKTGGGMTAYNEQFF
>NA|TRBJ2-7|TRBV28|TRBD1
TGTGCCAGCAGGGTGGCCCTTACCCGGGACAGGGGTTCCAGAGCCCCCTACGAGCAGTACTTC
CASRVALTRDRGSRAPYEQYF
>NA|TRBJ1-2|TRBV4-3|NA
TGCGCCAGCAGCCAAGAAGGAGGGGACTATGGCTACACCTTC
CASSQEGGDYGYTF
>once|TRBJ2-3|TRBV12-5|TRBD2
TGTGCTAGTGGTTTGGCACACCCGCGGCGGGAGGGCCCTCGTAGCACAGATACGCAGTATTTT
CASGLAHPRREGPRSTDTQYF
>NA|TRBJ1-4|TRBV6-4|TRBD1
TGTGCCAGCAGTGACTCCTCTTGGACAGGGTCGAATGAAAAACTGTTTTTT
CASSDSSWTGSNEKLFF
>NA|TRBJ2-5|TRBV9|TRBD2
TGTGCCAGCACTCGGGGGGGGGATCCCCAAGAGACCCAGTACTTC
CASTRGGDPQETQYF
>NA|TRBJ2-1|TRBV19|TRBD1
TGTGCCAGTAGTACCGGGACAGACAATGAGCAGTTCTTC
CASSTGTDNEQFF
>few|TRBJ2-2|TRBV10-3|NA
TGTGCCATCAGGGTCTCTAGCGAGGGGAACACCGGGGAGCTGTTTTTT
CAIRVSSEGNTGELFF
>NA|TRBJ2-3|TRBV25-1|NA
TGTGCCAGCAGTGGGGCAACTGGCACAGATACGCAGTATTTT
CASSGATGTDTQYF